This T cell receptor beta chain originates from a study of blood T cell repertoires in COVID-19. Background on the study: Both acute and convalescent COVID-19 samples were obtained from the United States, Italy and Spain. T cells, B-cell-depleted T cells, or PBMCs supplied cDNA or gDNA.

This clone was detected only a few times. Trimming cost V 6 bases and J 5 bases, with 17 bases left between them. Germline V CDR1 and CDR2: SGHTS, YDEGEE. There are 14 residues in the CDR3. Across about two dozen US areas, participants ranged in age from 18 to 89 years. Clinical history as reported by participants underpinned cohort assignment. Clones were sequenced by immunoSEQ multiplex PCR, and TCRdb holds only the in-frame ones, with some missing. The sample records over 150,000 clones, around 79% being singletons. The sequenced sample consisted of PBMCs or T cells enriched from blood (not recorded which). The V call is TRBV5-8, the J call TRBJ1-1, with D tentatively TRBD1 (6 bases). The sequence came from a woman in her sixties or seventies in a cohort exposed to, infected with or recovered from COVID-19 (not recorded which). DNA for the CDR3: TGTGCCAGCATCTCAGAGTGGGGGCGGACTGAAGCTTTCTTT. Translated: CASISEWGRTEAFF.